This TCR beta chain originates from a study of T cells after yellow fever vaccination. V shed 3 bases and J shed 3 bases, with 8 bases lying between them. Germline CDR1 and CDR2: SGHAT and FQNNGV. The CDR3 totals 14 residues. One entry per CDR3 protein results from TCRdb running MiXCR on the 5' RACE reads. This sample has 400,000 to 650,000 distinct CDR3 sequences, with 20% to 25% found just once. This material consisted of PBMCs, taken about 21 days after the first yellow fever vaccination. The chain joins TRBV11-2 to TRBJ2-2, with unresolved D. The TCR originated in a man between 18 and 35 years old who received the YFV17D yellow fever vaccine. CDR3 coding DNA: TGTGCCAGCAGCTTCGGCCAGCACACCGGGGAGCTGTTTTTT. Protein sequence: CASSFGQHTGELFF.